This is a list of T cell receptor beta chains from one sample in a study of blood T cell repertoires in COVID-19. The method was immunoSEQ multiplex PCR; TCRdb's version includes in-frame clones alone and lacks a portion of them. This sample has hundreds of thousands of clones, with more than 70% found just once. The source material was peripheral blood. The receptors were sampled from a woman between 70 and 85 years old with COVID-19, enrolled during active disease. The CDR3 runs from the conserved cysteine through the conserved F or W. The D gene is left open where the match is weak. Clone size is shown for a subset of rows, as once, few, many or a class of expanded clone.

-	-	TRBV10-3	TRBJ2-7	CAISETGTSSYEQYF	TGTGCCATCAGCGAAACAGGGACCAGCTCCTACGAGCAGTACTTC
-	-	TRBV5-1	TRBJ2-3	CASSLVNTDTQYF	TGCGCCAGCAGCTTGGTTAACACAGATACGCAGTATTTT
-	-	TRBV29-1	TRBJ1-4	CSVAAPGAGGEKLFF	TGCAGCGTTGCTGCCCCAGGGGCCGGCGGAGAAAAACTGTTTTTT
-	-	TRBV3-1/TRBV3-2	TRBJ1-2	CASSLSTLTFRGGGGYTF	TGTGCCAGCAGCCTAAGTACACTCACCTTCAGGGGTGGGGGAGGCTACACCTTC
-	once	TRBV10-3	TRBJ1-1	CATMGSEGAVLAFF	TGTGCCACCATGGGGTCGGAAGGGGCTGTTTTAGCTTTCTTT
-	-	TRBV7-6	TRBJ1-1	CASSLVDRGNTEAFF	TGTGCCAGCAGCTTAGTTGACAGAGGGAACACTGAAGCTTTCTTT
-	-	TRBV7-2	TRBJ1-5	CASSLSLYQPQHF	TGTGCCAGCAGCCTATCACTTTATCAGCCCCAGCATTTT
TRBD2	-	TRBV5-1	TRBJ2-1	CASSLLSGTSGYNEQFF	TGCGCCAGCAGCTTGTTGTCCGGGACTAGCGGATACAATGAGCAGTTCTTC
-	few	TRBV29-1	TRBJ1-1	CSVAGVMNTEAFF	TGCAGCGTTGCAGGGGTCATGAACACTGAAGCTTTCTTT
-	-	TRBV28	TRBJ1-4	CASSGSLNEKLFF	TGTGCCAGCTCCGGGTCCCTGAATGAAAAACTGTTTTTT
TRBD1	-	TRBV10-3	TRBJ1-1	CAISESKTGLMNTEAFF	TGTGCCATCAGTGAGTCGAAGACAGGGCTCATGAACACTGAAGCTTTCTTT
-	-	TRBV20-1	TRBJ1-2	CSASRDYGYTF	TGCAGTGCTAGTCGGGACTATGGCTACACCTTC
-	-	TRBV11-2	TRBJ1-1	CASSSWEAGLYTEAFF	TGTGCCAGCAGCTCCTGGGAGGCAGGCCTGTACACTGAAGCTTTCTTT
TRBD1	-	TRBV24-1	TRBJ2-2	CATSIQGVDTGELFF	TGTGCCACCAGCATACAGGGGGTGGACACCGGGGAGCTGTTTTTT
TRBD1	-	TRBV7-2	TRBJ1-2	CASILLQGGAEGYTF	TGTGCCAGCATCCTCCTTCAGGGGGGCGCGGAGGGCTACACCTTC
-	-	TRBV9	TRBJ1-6	CASSVGPDSPLHF	TGTGCCAGCAGCGTAGGTCCCGATTCACCCCTCCACTTT
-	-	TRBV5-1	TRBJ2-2	CASSPVEGGELFF	TGCGCCAGCAGCCCTGTGGAGGGCGGGGAGCTGTTTTTT
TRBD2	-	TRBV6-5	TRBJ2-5	CASSYSGTRTQETQYF	TGTGCCAGCAGTTACTCCGGGACTAGGACTCAAGAGACCCAGTACTTC
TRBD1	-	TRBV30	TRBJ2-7	CAWSGGQGAYEQYF	TGTGCCTGGAGTGGCGGACAGGGGGCATACGAGCAGTACTTC
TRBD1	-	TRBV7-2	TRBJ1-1	CASSYVQGATEAFF	TGTGCCAGCAGCTATGTCCAGGGGGCAACTGAAGCTTTCTTT
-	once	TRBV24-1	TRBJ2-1	CATSDRKTVNEQFF	TGTGCCACCAGTGATAGAAAAACAGTGAATGAGCAGTTCTTC
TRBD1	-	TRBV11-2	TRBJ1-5	CASSSGTGVEVAQHF	TGTGCCAGCAGCTCGGGGACAGGTGTGGAGGTGGCCCAGCATTTT